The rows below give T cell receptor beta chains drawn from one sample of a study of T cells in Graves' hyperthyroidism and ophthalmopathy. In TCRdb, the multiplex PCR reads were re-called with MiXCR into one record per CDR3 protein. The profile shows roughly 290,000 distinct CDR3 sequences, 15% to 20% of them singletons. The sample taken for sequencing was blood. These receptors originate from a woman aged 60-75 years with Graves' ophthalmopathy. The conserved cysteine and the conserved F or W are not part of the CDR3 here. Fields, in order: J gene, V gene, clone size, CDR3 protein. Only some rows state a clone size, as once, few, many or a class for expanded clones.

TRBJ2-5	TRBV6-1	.	ASAGGQETQY
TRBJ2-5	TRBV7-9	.	ASSFRLAGGGETQY
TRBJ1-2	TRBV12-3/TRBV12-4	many	ASSFSDRMGYT
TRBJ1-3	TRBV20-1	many	SASDRVGNTIY
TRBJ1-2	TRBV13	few	ASSSPTGGGGYT
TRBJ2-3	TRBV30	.	AWAPGMEGTQY
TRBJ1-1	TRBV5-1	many	ASRGQMNTEAF
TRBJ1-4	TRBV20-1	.	SARGPGGMGEKLF
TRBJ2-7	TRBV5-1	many	ASSLASTDYEQY
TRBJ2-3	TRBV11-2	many	ASSFSGGYQDTQY
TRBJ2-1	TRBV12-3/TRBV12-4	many	ASSLVRVEKF
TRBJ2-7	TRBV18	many	ASSPGTGAYEQY
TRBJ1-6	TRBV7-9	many	ASSLSGSPLH
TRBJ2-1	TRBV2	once	ASSVGRGTSGYNEQF
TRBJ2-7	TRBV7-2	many	AIEGNSYEQY
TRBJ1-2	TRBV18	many	ASTTGTGNGYT
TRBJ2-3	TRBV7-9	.	ASSLLAGGGITDTQY
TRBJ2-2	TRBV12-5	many	ASGLVFEARAGELF
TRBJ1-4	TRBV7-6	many	ASSFAAATNEKLF
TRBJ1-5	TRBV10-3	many	AISESLYSNQPQH
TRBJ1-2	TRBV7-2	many	ASSFDRVARGYT
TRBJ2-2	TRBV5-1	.	ASSSRRAGANTGELF